This T cell receptor (beta chain) was observed in a study of STAT3 mutations in large granular lymphocyte leukemia. On this clone itself: Its target is not known.

CDR1 PRHDT and CDR2 FYEKMQ come from the germline V gene (reference sequence). The CDR3 is 16 residues long. V gave up 5 bases and J gave up 2 bases; unmatched junction bases: 9. Whole-study findings and limits: In several patients, dominant TCR clone burden exceeded STAT3 mutant burden, suggesting STAT3 mutation arose secondarily. At least one immunodominant TCR beta clonotype appeared in every T-cell large granular lymphocyte leukemia patient.

Measured with immunoSEQ multiplex PCR; TCRdb has only the in-frame clones, and not every one. Of approximately 20,000 clones in the sample, 92% were seen once. The TCR sequence derives from a man in his 60s with T-cell large granular lymphocyte leukemia. Some clones in this sample may be carry-over from other donors' samples. The rearrangement uses TRBV13 and TRBJ2-3, with 8 positions matching TRBD2. The sample comprised peripheral blood mononuclear cells. CDR3 sequence reads: CASSPLPSGYTDTQYF. The CDR3 DNA reads as TGTGCCAGCAGCCCACTTCCTAGCGGGTACACAGATACGCAGTATTTT.